The next 11 T cell receptor beta chains were all read from a single sample in a study of spatial heterogeneity in lung cancer. Time point meaning: sample taken at primary tumor resection. TCRdb re-called the 5' RACE reads through MiXCR, storing one row per CDR3 protein. This table has approximately 92,000 distinct CDR3 sequences, approximately 12% appearing once. This material consisted of PBMCs, taken at surgery. These TCRs come from a male donor with early-stage non-small cell lung cancer.

The chain employs TRBV7-9 and TRBJ2-7; 10 nucleotides line up with TRBD2. The CDR3 totals 15 residues. Germline CDR1 is SEHNR and CDR2 is FQNEAQ (reference sequence). The V gene end was trimmed by 5 bases and the J gene end by 1 base; junction bases not matched to a gene: 5. CDR3 sequence (DNA): TGTGCCAGCAGCCATACTAGCGGGGCATCCTACGAGCAGTACTTC. Translated, it gives CASSHTSGASYEQYF. The full variable domain, its missing parts supplied by reference TRBV7-9 and TRBJ2-7, is DTGVSQNPRHKITKRGQNVTFRCDPISEHNRLYWYRQTLGQGPEFLTYFQNEAQLEKSRLLSDRFSAERPKGSFSTLEIQRTEQGDSAMYLCASSHTSGASYEQYFGPGTRLTVT.

This chain links TRBV7-2 with TRBJ1-1; a weak D match, TRBD1 (5 bases). The CDR3 length is 16 residues. V was cut by 5 bases and J by 7 bases, with 23 bases left in between. The germline V gene has CDR1 SGHTA and CDR2 FQGNSA. The CDR3 coding sequence is TGTGCCAGCAGCCTAAACCCCGGGGCCCAAAGCGGTGAAGCTTTCTTT. Its translation: CASSLNPGAQSGEAFF.

This clonotype was seen a handful of times. J is TRBJ2-1 and V is TRBV27; D gene uncertain. Germline V lookup: CDR1 MNHEY, CDR2 SMNVEV (reference sequence). V lost 3 bases and J 6 bases, leaving 15 bases between the germline ends. The CDR3 loop spans 15 amino acids. CDR3 protein: CASSFRSGGTNEQFF. The CDR3 DNA follows: TGTGCCAGCAGTTTTAGGTCTGGCGGAACCAATGAGCAGTTCTTC.

The chain joins TRBV5-4 to TRBJ1-4; 7 bases are a match to TRBD1. Trimming cost V 4 bases and J 7 bases; bases outside gene matches: 7. Germline V gives CDR1 SGHNT, CDR2 YYREEE (reference sequence). The CDR3 runs 14 residues. Here the CDR3 reads CASSQGQTGEKLFF. The CDR3 DNA reads as TGTGCCAGCAGCCAGGGACAGACGGGTGAAAAACTGTTTTTT.

V gene TRBV21-1 combines with J gene TRBJ2-2; the table names TRBD1, a call not compared with the DNA. TRBV21-1 is termed a pseudogene. This CDR3 is 16 amino acids long. The CDR3, as DNA: TGTGCCAGCAGCGTTAACAGGGAAAATTTACCCGGGGAGCTGTTTTTT. Translation: CASSVNRENLPGELFF.

This clonotype was detected a few times. J is TRBJ2-5 and V is TRBV7-2, with D perhaps TRBD1 (5 bases). Germline assignment: CDR1 SGHTA and CDR2 FQGNSA. The CDR3 is 14 amino acids. Trimming removed 5 bases at V and 13 bases at J, with 23 bases between. The CDR3 DNA follows: TGTGCCAGCAGCCACAACGTTGGGGCGGTCTGGCCGTACTTC. Amino acid sequence: CASSHNVGAVWPYF.

This clonotype has a single count. The chain joins TRBV7-2 to TRBJ1-2; D remains unclear. Between the trimmed V and J ends, which lost 1 base and 5 bases, there was a span of 14 bases. The CDR3 contains 15 residues. The germline gives CDR1 SGHTA, CDR2 FQGNSA. This CDR3 is CASSLESGSLYGYTF. The CDR3 bases are TGTGCCAGCAGCTTAGAGTCGGGGAGCTTATATGGCTACACCTTC.

The chain is built from TRBV12-3 or TRBV12-4 and TRBJ2-5; 9 positions match TRBD2. This CDR3 contains 14 residues. V lost 8 bases and J lost 5; bases outside the gene matches: 9. This chain's CDR3 is CASSSREGPETQYF. The CDR3 region has the DNA TGTGCCAGCTCATCGCGGGAGGGCCCGGAGACCCAGTACTTC.

This clonotype has more than one count but fewer than ten. The V gene is TRBV7-8, the J gene TRBJ2-7; 7 nucleotides align to TRBD1. Trimming removed 4 bases from V and 0 bases from J; junction bases left unmatched: 9. Germline V CDR1 and CDR2: SGHVS, FQNEAQ. The CDR3 has 16 residues. The DNA for the CDR3 is TGTGCCAGCAGCTCGATGGGACAGCCAACCTCCTACGAGCAGTACTTC. It is translated as CASSSMGQPTSYEQYF.

This clonotype came up many times. The CDR3 reads CASSLGTASSGNTIYF. The DNA for the CDR3 is TGCGCCAGCAGCTTAGGGACCGCGTCCTCTGGAAACACCATATATTTT. The chain joins TRBV5-1 to TRBJ1-3, with D possibly being TRBD1 (5 bases). V was pared by 2 bases and J by 0 bases, with 12 bases between. The CDR3 runs 16 residues. Germline CDR1 and CDR2: SGHRS and YFSETQ.

The V call is TRBV2, the J call TRBJ2-7, with 7 positions matching TRBD2. The germline gives CDR1 SNHLY, CDR2 FYNNEI. The CDR3 contains 14 residues. The ends lost 5 bases at V and 6 bases at J; junction bases unmatched: 10. The CDR3: CASSPDGLVGEQYF. In DNA, the CDR3 is TGTGCCAGCAGTCCCGACGGACTAGTTGGCGAGCAGTACTTC.